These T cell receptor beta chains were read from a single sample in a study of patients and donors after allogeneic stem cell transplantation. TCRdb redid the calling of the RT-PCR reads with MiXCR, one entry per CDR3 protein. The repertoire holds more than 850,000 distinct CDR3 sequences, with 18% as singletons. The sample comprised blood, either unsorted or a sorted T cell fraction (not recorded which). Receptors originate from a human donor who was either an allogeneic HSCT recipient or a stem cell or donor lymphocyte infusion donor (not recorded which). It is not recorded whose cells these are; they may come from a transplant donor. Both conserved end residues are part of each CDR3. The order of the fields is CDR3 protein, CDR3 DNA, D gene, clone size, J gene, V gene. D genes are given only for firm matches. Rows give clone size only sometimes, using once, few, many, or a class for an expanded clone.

cdr3_aa: CASSYMPGPFKDEQYF; cdr3_nt: TGTGCCAGCAGCTATATGCCGGGTCCCTTTAAGGACGAGCAGTACTTC; d_call: NA; clone_size: NA; j_call: TRBJ2-7; v_call: TRBV28
cdr3_aa: CATSDRDHEKLFF; cdr3_nt: TGTGCCACCAGCGACAGGGACCATGAAAAACTGTTTTTT; d_call: TRBD1; clone_size: NA; j_call: TRBJ1-4; v_call: TRBV24-1
cdr3_aa: CASSLGTEGNIQYF; cdr3_nt: TGCGCCAGCAGCTTAGGGACAGAAGGGAACATTCAGTACTTC; d_call: TRBD1; clone_size: NA; j_call: TRBJ2-4; v_call: TRBV5-1
cdr3_aa: CSAQGAANTGELFF; cdr3_nt: TGCAGTGCTCAGGGGGCCGCGAACACCGGGGAGCTGTTTTTT; d_call: TRBD1; clone_size: NA; j_call: TRBJ2-2; v_call: TRBV20-1
cdr3_aa: CAISDQTSGIYEQYF; cdr3_nt: TGTGCCATCAGTGACCAGACTAGCGGGATATACGAGCAGTACTTC; d_call: TRBD2; clone_size: many; j_call: TRBJ2-7; v_call: TRBV10-3
cdr3_aa: CASSVLRSMNTEAFF; cdr3_nt: TGTGCCAGCAGCGTCTTGCGTAGCATGAACACTGAAGCTTTCTTT; d_call: NA; clone_size: NA; j_call: TRBJ1-1; v_call: TRBV12-3/TRBV12-4
cdr3_aa: CASSFGADRPEKLFF; cdr3_nt: TGTGCCAGCAGTTTCGGGGCCGATCGGCCTGAAAAACTGTTTTTT; d_call: NA; clone_size: NA; j_call: TRBJ1-4; v_call: TRBV27
cdr3_aa: CASSPRGGFTGELFF; cdr3_nt: TGTGCCAGCAGTCCCCGCGGGGGATTTACCGGGGAGCTGTTTTTT; d_call: TRBD2; clone_size: few; j_call: TRBJ2-2; v_call: TRBV12-3/TRBV12-4
cdr3_aa: CAWDRSSYEQYF; cdr3_nt: TGTGCCTGGGACAGGAGCTCCTACGAGCAGTACTTC; d_call: NA; clone_size: few; j_call: TRBJ2-7; v_call: TRBV30
cdr3_aa: CASSLMPGDQTEAFF; cdr3_nt: TGCGCCAGCAGCTTGATGCCAGGGGATCAGACTGAAGCTTTCTTT; d_call: NA; clone_size: NA; j_call: TRBJ1-1; v_call: TRBV5-1
cdr3_aa: CASSPQRETNTEAFF; cdr3_nt: TGTGCCAGCTCACCCCAGCGGGAGACGAACACTGAAGCTTTCTTT; d_call: NA; clone_size: NA; j_call: TRBJ1-1; v_call: TRBV18
cdr3_aa: CSAKTPSTDTQYF; cdr3_nt: TGCAGCGCTAAGACTCCGTCCACAGATACGCAGTATTTT; d_call: NA; clone_size: NA; j_call: TRBJ2-3; v_call: TRBV29-1
cdr3_aa: CASSPLGQKETQYF; cdr3_nt: TGTGCCAGCTCACCACTTGGACAGAAAGAGACCCAGTACTTC; d_call: NA; clone_size: NA; j_call: TRBJ2-5; v_call: TRBV18
cdr3_aa: CASSQDRGSSSAFF; cdr3_nt: TGTGCCAGCAGCCAAGATCGGGGGTCCAGTTCGGCTTTCTTT; d_call: NA; clone_size: NA; j_call: TRBJ1-1; v_call: TRBV3-1
cdr3_aa: CASSSRRGYTF; cdr3_nt: TGTGCCAGCAGTTCCCGTAGGGGCTACACCTTC; d_call: NA; clone_size: few; j_call: TRBJ1-2; v_call: TRBV12-3/TRBV12-4
cdr3_aa: CASSQTGTPYEQYF; cdr3_nt: TGTGCCAGCAGCCAGACAGGGACCCCCTACGAGCAGTACTTC; d_call: TRBD1; clone_size: NA; j_call: TRBJ2-7; v_call: TRBV6-1
cdr3_aa: CAWEQTYEQYF; cdr3_nt: TGTGCCTGGGAACAGACCTACGAGCAGTACTTC; d_call: NA; clone_size: NA; j_call: TRBJ2-7; v_call: TRBV30
cdr3_aa: CASSQDRTGYTTNEKLFF; cdr3_nt: TGTGCCAGCAGCCAAGATCGGACAGGCTACACAACTAATGAAAAACTGTTTTTT; d_call: TRBD1; clone_size: NA; j_call: TRBJ1-4; v_call: TRBV3-1
cdr3_aa: CSARRERLALGGTQYF; cdr3_nt: TGCAGTGCTAGGCGTGAGCGACTAGCTCTAGGTGGCACGCAGTATTTT; d_call: TRBD2; clone_size: NA; j_call: TRBJ2-3; v_call: TRBV20-1
cdr3_aa: CASSPGTGTYNEQFF; cdr3_nt: TGTGCCAGCAGTCCAGGGACCGGCACCTACAATGAGCAGTTCTTC; d_call: NA; clone_size: many; j_call: TRBJ2-1; v_call: TRBV12-3/TRBV12-4
cdr3_aa: CASSWTGGAEKLFF; cdr3_nt: TGTGCCAGCAGCTGGACAGGGGGAGCTGAAAAACTGTTTTTT; d_call: TRBD1; clone_size: NA; j_call: TRBJ1-4; v_call: TRBV7-2
cdr3_aa: CASSSYPGLAGGSSYNEQFF; cdr3_nt: TGTGCCAGCAGTTCATACCCGGGACTAGCGGGAGGTTCCTCCTACAATGAGCAGTTCTTC; d_call: TRBD2; clone_size: many; j_call: TRBJ2-1; v_call: TRBV12-3/TRBV12-4
cdr3_aa: CSAATGRKTEAFF; cdr3_nt: TGCAGTGCAGCGACAGGGAGGAAGACTGAAGCTTTCTTT; d_call: TRBD1; clone_size: few; j_call: TRBJ1-1; v_call: TRBV20-1
cdr3_aa: CSARVQGTSTDTQYF; cdr3_nt: TGCAGTGCTAGAGTTCAGGGAACTAGCACAGATACGCAGTATTTT; d_call: NA; clone_size: few; j_call: TRBJ2-3; v_call: TRBV20-1
cdr3_aa: CSVAGPMNTGELFF; cdr3_nt: TGCAGCGTTGCGGGGCCGATGAACACCGGGGAGCTGTTTTTT; d_call: NA; clone_size: many; j_call: TRBJ2-2; v_call: TRBV29-1
cdr3_aa: CASSRNVGQYF; cdr3_nt: TGTGCCAGCAGTAGGAACGTGGGGCAGTACTTC; d_call: NA; clone_size: few; j_call: TRBJ2-7; v_call: TRBV6-2/TRBV6-3
cdr3_aa: CATSRSLAAYEQYF; cdr3_nt: TGTGCCACCAGCAGAAGTCTAGCGGCCTACGAGCAGTACTTC; d_call: TRBD2; clone_size: few; j_call: TRBJ2-7; v_call: TRBV15
cdr3_aa: CASSLPHRGNTIYF; cdr3_nt: TGTGCCAGCAGTTTACCCCACAGGGGAAACACCATATATTTT; d_call: NA; clone_size: NA; j_call: TRBJ1-3; v_call: TRBV12-3/TRBV12-4
cdr3_aa: CSAAPQRGSYNEQFF; cdr3_nt: TGCAGTGCCGCCCCCCAGCGGGGCTCCTACAATGAGCAGTTCTTC; d_call: TRBD2; clone_size: NA; j_call: TRBJ2-1; v_call: TRBV20-1
cdr3_aa: CASEGVNQPQHF; cdr3_nt: TGTGCCAGCGAGGGGGTGAATCAGCCCCAGCATTTT; d_call: NA; clone_size: NA; j_call: TRBJ1-5; v_call: TRBV2
cdr3_aa: CASSWRPRGGGNTDTQYF; cdr3_nt: TGCGCCAGCAGCTGGAGGCCTAGGGGCGGGGGCAACACAGATACGCAGTATTTT; d_call: NA; clone_size: NA; j_call: TRBJ2-3; v_call: TRBV5-1
cdr3_aa: CASSLVAGPNTEAFF; cdr3_nt: TGCGCCAGCAGCTTGGTGGCAGGCCCCAACACTGAAGCTTTCTTT; d_call: NA; clone_size: few; j_call: TRBJ1-1; v_call: TRBV5-1
cdr3_aa: CASRLKTGSGSYEQYF; cdr3_nt: TGTGCCAGCAGATTAAAAACAGGGAGCGGGTCCTACGAGCAGTACTTC; d_call: NA; clone_size: NA; j_call: TRBJ2-7; v_call: TRBV28
cdr3_aa: CASSRVTSAFSSYNEQFF; cdr3_nt: TGTGCCAGCAGCCGTGTAACTAGCGCCTTTAGCTCCTACAATGAGCAGTTCTTC; d_call: TRBD2; clone_size: NA; j_call: TRBJ2-1; v_call: TRBV14
cdr3_aa: CASSAEGGLGFYEQYF; cdr3_nt: TGTGCCAGCAGCGCAGAGGGGGGACTCGGTTTCTACGAGCAGTACTTC; d_call: NA; clone_size: few; j_call: TRBJ2-7; v_call: TRBV7-2
cdr3_aa: CATSPEGAGVRDTQYF; cdr3_nt: TGTGCCACCAGCCCGGAGGGGGCCGGGGTTCGAGATACGCAGTATTTT; d_call: NA; clone_size: NA; j_call: TRBJ2-3; v_call: TRBV24-1
cdr3_aa: CATSRDTTATWAQHF; cdr3_nt: TGTGCCACCAGCAGAGATACGACAGCTACTTGGGCCCAGCATTTT; d_call: NA; clone_size: NA; j_call: TRBJ1-5; v_call: TRBV15
cdr3_aa: CATSGTGTDTQYF; cdr3_nt: TGTGCCACCAGCGGGACAGGGACAGATACGCAGTATTTT; d_call: TRBD1; clone_size: NA; j_call: TRBJ2-3; v_call: TRBV24-1
cdr3_aa: CASSPAGGLNTGELFF; cdr3_nt: TGTGCCAGCAGTCCGGCTGGGGGGCTGAACACCGGGGAGCTGTTTTTT; d_call: NA; clone_size: many; j_call: TRBJ2-2; v_call: TRBV12-3/TRBV12-4
cdr3_aa: CASSPPGRGNEKLFF; cdr3_nt: TGTGCCAGCAGTCCACCGGGGAGGGGTAATGAAAAACTGTTTTTT; d_call: NA; clone_size: NA; j_call: TRBJ1-4; v_call: TRBV27
cdr3_aa: CASSIRPGPEETQYF; cdr3_nt: TGTGCCAGCAGCATCCGACCGGGACCCGAAGAGACCCAGTACTTC; d_call: NA; clone_size: few; j_call: TRBJ2-5; v_call: TRBV28
cdr3_aa: CSASVGLAVGPFEQYF; cdr3_nt: TGCAGTGCTAGTGTGGGACTAGCGGTGGGACCATTTGAGCAGTACTTC; d_call: TRBD2; clone_size: NA; j_call: TRBJ2-7; v_call: TRBV20-1
cdr3_aa: CAISDPGGNTGELFF; cdr3_nt: TGTGCCATCAGCGACCCCGGGGGAAACACCGGGGAGCTGTTTTTT; d_call: NA; clone_size: NA; j_call: TRBJ2-2; v_call: TRBV10-3
cdr3_aa: CASSLWSGMETQYF; cdr3_nt: TGTGCCAGCAGCTTGTGGAGCGGGATGGAGACCCAGTACTTC; d_call: TRBD2; clone_size: many; j_call: TRBJ2-5; v_call: TRBV5-5
cdr3_aa: CASSILAGDSHEQYF; cdr3_nt: TGCGCCAGCAGCATCCTAGCGGGAGATTCCCACGAGCAGTACTTC; d_call: TRBD2; clone_size: NA; j_call: TRBJ2-7; v_call: TRBV5-1
cdr3_aa: CASTPGQGDHEQFF; cdr3_nt: TGTGCCAGTACCCCGGGACAGGGGGATCATGAGCAGTTCTTC; d_call: TRBD1; clone_size: many; j_call: TRBJ2-1; v_call: TRBV25-1
cdr3_aa: CASVRERGEAFF; cdr3_nt: TGTGCCAGCGTGAGGGAGAGGGGTGAAGCTTTCTTT; d_call: NA; clone_size: NA; j_call: TRBJ1-1; v_call: TRBV6-1
cdr3_aa: CSAGDSTVKRTNYGYTF; cdr3_nt: TGCAGTGCTGGAGATTCGACCGTTAAGAGGACTAACTATGGCTACACCTTC; d_call: NA; clone_size: few; j_call: TRBJ1-2; v_call: TRBV20-1
cdr3_aa: CASSLLGLANNEQFF; cdr3_nt: TGCGCCAGCAGCTTGTTGGGACTAGCAAACAATGAGCAGTTCTTC; d_call: TRBD2; clone_size: few; j_call: TRBJ2-1; v_call: TRBV4-1
cdr3_aa: CSAYSFGNNQPQHF; cdr3_nt: TGCAGTGCTTATTCCTTCGGGAACAATCAGCCCCAGCATTTT; d_call: NA; clone_size: NA; j_call: TRBJ1-5; v_call: TRBV20-1
cdr3_aa: CASTPGRGTDTQYF; cdr3_nt: TGTGCCAGCACCCCCGGTCGCGGAACAGATACGCAGTATTTT; d_call: NA; clone_size: few; j_call: TRBJ2-3; v_call: TRBV12-3/TRBV12-4
cdr3_aa: CASSLVSGGPTYNEQFF; cdr3_nt: TGTGCCAGCAGTTTAGTTAGCGGGGGGCCTACCTACAATGAGCAGTTCTTC; d_call: TRBD2; clone_size: NA; j_call: TRBJ2-1; v_call: TRBV27
cdr3_aa: CASSVREKPKGGELFF; cdr3_nt: TGCGCCAGCTCGGTCCGGGAAAAGCCTAAGGGCGGGGAGCTGTTTTTT; d_call: NA; clone_size: NA; j_call: TRBJ2-2; v_call: TRBV5-1
cdr3_aa: CSASFGGSIAGELFF; cdr3_nt: TGCAGTGCTAGTTTCGGCGGGAGTATTGCCGGGGAGCTGTTTTTT; d_call: TRBD2; clone_size: NA; j_call: TRBJ2-2; v_call: TRBV20-1
cdr3_aa: CASSYPGAFF; cdr3_nt: TGTGCCAGCTCCTACCCCGGAGCTTTCTTT; d_call: NA; clone_size: few; j_call: TRBJ1-1; v_call: TRBV2
cdr3_aa: CSARSRTGGYNEQFF; cdr3_nt: TGCAGTGCTAGGTCACGGACTGGAGGATACAATGAGCAGTTCTTC; d_call: NA; clone_size: NA; j_call: TRBJ2-1; v_call: TRBV20-1
cdr3_aa: CASSYSRPGELFF; cdr3_nt: TGTGCCAGCAGTTACTCGAGGCCCGGGGAGCTGTTTTTT; d_call: NA; clone_size: many; j_call: TRBJ2-2; v_call: TRBV6-2/TRBV6-3
cdr3_aa: CASSYGSNEQFF; cdr3_nt: TGTGCCAGCAGTTACGGTAGCAATGAGCAGTTCTTC; d_call: NA; clone_size: few; j_call: TRBJ2-1; v_call: TRBV6-5